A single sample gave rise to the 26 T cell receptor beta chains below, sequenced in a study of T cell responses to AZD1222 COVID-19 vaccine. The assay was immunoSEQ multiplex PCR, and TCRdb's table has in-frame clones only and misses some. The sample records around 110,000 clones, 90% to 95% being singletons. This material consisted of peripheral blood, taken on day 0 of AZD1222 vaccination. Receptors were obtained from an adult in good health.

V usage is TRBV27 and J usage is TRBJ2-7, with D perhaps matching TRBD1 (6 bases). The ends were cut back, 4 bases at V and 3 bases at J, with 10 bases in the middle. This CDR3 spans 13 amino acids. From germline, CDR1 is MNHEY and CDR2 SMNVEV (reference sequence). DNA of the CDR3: TGTGCCAGCAGTTGGGACAAAGGCTACGAGCAGTACTTC. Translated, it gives CASSWDKGYEQYF.

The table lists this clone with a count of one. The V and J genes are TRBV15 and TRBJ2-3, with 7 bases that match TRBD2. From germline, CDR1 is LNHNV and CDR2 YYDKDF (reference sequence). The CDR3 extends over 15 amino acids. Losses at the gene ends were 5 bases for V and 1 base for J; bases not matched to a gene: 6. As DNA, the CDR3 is TGTGCCACCAGCGGGGCTAGCGGAGGCACAGATACGCAGTATTTT. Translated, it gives CATSGASGGTDTQYF.

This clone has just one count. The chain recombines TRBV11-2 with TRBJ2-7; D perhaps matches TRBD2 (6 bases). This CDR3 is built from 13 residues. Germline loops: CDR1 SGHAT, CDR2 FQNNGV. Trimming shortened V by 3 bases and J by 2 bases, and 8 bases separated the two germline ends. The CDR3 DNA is TGTGCCAGCAGCTTGCGGAGGGCCTACGAGCAGTACTTC. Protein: CASSLRRAYEQYF.

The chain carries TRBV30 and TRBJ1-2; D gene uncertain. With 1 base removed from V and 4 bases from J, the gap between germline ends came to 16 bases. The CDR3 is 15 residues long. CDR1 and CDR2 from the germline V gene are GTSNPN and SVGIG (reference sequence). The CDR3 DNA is TGTGCCTGGAGTGCCGTCGCCAGGCCCTTCTATGGCTACACCTTC. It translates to CAWSAVARPFYGYTF.

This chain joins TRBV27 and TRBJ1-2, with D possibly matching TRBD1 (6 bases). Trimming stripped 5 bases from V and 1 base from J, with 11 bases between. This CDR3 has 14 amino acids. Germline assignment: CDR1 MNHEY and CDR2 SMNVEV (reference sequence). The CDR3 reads CASSQDSINYGYTF. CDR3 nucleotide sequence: TGTGCCAGCAGTCAGGACAGCATTAACTATGGCTACACCTTC.

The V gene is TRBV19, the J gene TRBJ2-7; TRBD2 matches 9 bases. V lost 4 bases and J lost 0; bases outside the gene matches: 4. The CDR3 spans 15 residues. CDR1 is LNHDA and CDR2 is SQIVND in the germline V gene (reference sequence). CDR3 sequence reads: CASSNPSGTSYEQYF. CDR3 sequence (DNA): TGTGCCAGTAGTAACCCTAGCGGGACCTCCTACGAGCAGTACTTC.

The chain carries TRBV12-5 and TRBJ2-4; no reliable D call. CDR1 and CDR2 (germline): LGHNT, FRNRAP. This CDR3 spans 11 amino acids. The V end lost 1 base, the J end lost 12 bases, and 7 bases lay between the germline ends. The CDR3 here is CASGLGLTQYF. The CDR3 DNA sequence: TGTGCTAGTGGTTTGGGGCTAACTCAGTACTTC. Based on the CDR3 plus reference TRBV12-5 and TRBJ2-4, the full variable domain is DARVTQTPRHKVTEMGQEVTMRCQPILGHNTVFWYRQTMMQGLELLAYFRNRAPLDDSGMPKDRFSAEMPDATLATLKIQPSEPRDSAVYFCASGLGLTQYFGAGTRLSVL.

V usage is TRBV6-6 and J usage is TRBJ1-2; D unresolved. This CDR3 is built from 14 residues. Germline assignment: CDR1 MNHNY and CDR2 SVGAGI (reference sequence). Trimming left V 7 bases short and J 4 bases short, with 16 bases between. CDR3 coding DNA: TGTGCCAGCACCCCCAGAGTTCCCGTCTATGGCTACACCTTC. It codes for CASTPRVPVYGYTF.

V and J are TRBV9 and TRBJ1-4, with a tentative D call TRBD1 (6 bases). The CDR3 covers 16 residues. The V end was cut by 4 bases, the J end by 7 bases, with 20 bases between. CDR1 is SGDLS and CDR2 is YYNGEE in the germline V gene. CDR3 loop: CASSPSGGALGEKLFF. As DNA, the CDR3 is TGTGCCAGCAGCCCCTCCGGGGGGGCCCTAGGTGAAAAACTGTTTTTT.

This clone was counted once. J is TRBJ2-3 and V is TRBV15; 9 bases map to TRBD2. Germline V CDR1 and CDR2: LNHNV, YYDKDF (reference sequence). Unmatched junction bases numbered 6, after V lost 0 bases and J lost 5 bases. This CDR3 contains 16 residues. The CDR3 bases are TGTGCCACCAGCAGAGATCCTGCGGGAGGGGGAGATACGCAGTATTTT. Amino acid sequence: CATSRDPAGGGDTQYF.

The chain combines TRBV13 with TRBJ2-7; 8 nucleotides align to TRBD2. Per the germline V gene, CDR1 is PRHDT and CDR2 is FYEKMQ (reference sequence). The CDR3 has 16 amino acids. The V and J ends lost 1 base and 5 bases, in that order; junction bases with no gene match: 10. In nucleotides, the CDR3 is TGTGCCAGCAGCTTAGCGGGAGGGGCCCAGGTCGACGAGCAGTACTTC. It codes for CASSLAGGAQVDEQYF.

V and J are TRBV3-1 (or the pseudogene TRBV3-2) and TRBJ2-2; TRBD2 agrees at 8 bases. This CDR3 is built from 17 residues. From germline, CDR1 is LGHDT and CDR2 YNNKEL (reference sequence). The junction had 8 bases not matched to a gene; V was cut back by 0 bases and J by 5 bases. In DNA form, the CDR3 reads TGTGCCAGCAGCCAAGACCTATGGACTAGCCCAACCGGGGAGCTGTTTTTT. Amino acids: CASSQDLWTSPTGELFF.

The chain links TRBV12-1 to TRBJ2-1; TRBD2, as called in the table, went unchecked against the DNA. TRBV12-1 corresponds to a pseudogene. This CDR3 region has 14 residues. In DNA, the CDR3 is TGTGCCAGCAGCATTCGGAGCTCCTACAATGAGCAGTTCTTC. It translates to CASSIRSSYNEQFF.

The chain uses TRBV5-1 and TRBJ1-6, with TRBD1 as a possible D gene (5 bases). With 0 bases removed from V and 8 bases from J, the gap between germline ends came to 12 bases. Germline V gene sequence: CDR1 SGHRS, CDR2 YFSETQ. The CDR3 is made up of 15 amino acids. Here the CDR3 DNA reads TGCGCCAGCAGCTTGGAAGGGGAAAGGGATTCACCCCTCCACTTT. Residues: CASSLEGERDSPLHF.

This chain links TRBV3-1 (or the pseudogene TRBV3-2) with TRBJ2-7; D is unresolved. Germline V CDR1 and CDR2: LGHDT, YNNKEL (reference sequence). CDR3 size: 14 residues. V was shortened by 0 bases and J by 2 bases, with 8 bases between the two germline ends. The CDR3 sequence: CASSQERDAYEQYF. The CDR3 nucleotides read TGTGCCAGCAGCCAAGAGCGTGATGCCTACGAGCAGTACTTC.

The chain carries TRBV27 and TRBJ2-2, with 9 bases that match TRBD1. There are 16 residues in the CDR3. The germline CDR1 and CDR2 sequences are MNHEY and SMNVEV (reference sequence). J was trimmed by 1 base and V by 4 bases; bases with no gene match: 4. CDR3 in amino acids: CASSSDRGKNTGELFF. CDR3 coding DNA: TGTGCCAGCAGTTCCGACAGGGGGAAGAACACCGGGGAGCTGTTTTTT.

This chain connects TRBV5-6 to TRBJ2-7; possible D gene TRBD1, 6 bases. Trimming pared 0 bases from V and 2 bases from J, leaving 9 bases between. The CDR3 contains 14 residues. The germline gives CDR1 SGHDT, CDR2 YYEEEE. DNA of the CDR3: TGTGCCAGCAGCTTGGAGACAGGTGCCTACGAGCAGTACTTC. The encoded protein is CASSLETGAYEQYF.

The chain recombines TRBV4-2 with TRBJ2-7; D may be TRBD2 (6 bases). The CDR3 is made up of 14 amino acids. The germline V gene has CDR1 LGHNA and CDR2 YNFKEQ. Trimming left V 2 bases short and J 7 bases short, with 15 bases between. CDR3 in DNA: TGTGCCAGCAGCCAAACCGGGACTCCCAGTGAGCAGTACTTC. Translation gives CASSQTGTPSEQYF.

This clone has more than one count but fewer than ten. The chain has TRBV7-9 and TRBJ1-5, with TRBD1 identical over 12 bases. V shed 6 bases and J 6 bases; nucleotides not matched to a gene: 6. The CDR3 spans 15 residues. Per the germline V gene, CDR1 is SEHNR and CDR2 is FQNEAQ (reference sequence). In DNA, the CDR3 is TGTGCCAGCAGTTCCGGGACAGGGGGCTTTCAGCCCCAGCATTTT. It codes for CASSSGTGGFQPQHF.

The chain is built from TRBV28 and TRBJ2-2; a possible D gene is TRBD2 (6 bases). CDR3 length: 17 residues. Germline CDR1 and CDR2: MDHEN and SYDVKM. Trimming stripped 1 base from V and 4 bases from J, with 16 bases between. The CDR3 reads CASSLFPGTPSTGELFF. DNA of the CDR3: TGTGCCAGCAGTTTATTTCCCGGGACTCCTAGCACCGGGGAGCTGTTTTTT. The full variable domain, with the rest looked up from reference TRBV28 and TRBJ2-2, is DVKVTQSSRYLVKRTGEKVFLECVQDMDHENMFWYRQDPGLGLRLIYFSYDVKMKEKGDIPEGYSVSREKKERFSLILESASTNQTSMYLCASSLFPGTPSTGELFFGEGSRLTVL.

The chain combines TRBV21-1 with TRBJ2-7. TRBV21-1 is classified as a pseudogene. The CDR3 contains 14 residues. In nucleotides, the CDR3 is TGTGCCAGCAGCAAAGTGGCCCGTTGGGGCGAGCAGTACTTC. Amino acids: CASSKVARWGEQYF.

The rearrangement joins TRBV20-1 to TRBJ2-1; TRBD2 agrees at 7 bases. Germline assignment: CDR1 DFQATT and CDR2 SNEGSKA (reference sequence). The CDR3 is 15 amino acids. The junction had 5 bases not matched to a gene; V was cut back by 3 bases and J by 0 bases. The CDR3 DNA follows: TGCAGTGCTAGTTTAGCGGGTTTCTCCTACAATGAGCAGTTCTTC. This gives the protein CSASLAGFSYNEQFF.

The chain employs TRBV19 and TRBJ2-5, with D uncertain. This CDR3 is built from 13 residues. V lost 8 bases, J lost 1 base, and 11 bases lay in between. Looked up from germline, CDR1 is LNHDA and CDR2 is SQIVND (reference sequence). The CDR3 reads CASSSAAQETQYF. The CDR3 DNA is TGTGCCAGTTCTTCGGCGGCCCAAGAGACCCAGTACTTC.

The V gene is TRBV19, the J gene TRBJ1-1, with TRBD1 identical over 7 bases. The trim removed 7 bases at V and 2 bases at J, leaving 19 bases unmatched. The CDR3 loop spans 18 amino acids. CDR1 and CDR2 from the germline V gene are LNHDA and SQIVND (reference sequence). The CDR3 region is CASIRQGGMPPLNTEAFF. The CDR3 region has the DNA TGTGCCAGTATCCGGCAGGGGGGAATGCCCCCGTTAAACACTGAAGCTTTCTTT.

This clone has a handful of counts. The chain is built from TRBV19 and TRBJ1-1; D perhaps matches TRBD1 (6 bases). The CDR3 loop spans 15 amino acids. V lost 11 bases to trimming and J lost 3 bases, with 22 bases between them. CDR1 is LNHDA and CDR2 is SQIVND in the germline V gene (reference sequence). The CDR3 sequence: CASYPGARRHTEAFF. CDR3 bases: TGTGCCTCCTATCCGGGGGCGCGAAGGCACACTGAAGCTTTCTTT.

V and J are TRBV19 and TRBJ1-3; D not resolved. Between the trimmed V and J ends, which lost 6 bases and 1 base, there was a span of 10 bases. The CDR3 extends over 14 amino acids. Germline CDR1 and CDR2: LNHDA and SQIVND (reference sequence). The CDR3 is CASRNRGSGNTIYF. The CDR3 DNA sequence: TGTGCCAGTAGGAACAGAGGATCTGGAAACACCATATATTTT.